A single sample gave rise to the 29 T cell receptor beta chains below, sequenced in a study of blood T cell repertoires in COVID-19. Using immunoSEQ multiplex PCR, the repertoire was profiled, and TCRdb retains in-frame clones only, with some absent. The sample holds 270,000 or so clones, roughly 84% seen once. The specimen was peripheral blood. These receptors were collected from a human donor in a cohort sampled during active COVID-19.

This clone was counted a few times. The chain is built from TRBV5-4 and TRBJ2-2; weak D call: TRBD2 (6 bases). Germline-derived CDR1 and CDR2 are SGHNT and YYREEE (reference sequence). Between the trimmed V and J ends, which lost 10 bases and 0 bases, there was a span of 13 bases. This CDR3 has 14 residues. The CDR3: CAFGGAPNTGELFF. The DNA for the CDR3 is TGTGCCTTCGGCGGGGCTCCGAACACCGGGGAGCTGTTTTTT.

The V call is TRBV11-3, the J call TRBJ2-1; 9 bases fit TRBD1. CDR1 SGHNT and CDR2 YENEEA come from the germline V gene. This CDR3 has 13 amino acids. J lost 8 bases, V lost 5 bases, and 4 bases had no gene match. As DNA, the CDR3 is TGTGCCAGCAGCCGGGGACAGGGCTATGAGCAGTTCTTC. Its protein is CASSRGQGYEQFF.

The gene calls are TRBV6-1 and TRBJ1-2; D possibly corresponds to TRBD1 (5 bases). Germline V gives CDR1 MNHNS, CDR2 SASEGT. This CDR3 contains 15 residues. V gave up 2 bases and J gave up 8 bases, with 18 bases separating them. The CDR3 DNA reads TGTGCCAGCAGTGAAACGGGGAGGGACTCAGGCGGCTACACCTTC. This codes for CASSETGRDSGGYTF.

V gene TRBV7-2 combines with J gene TRBJ2-5, with TRBD2 matching over 9 bases. J gave up 4 bases and V 5 bases, and 8 bases lay outside the gene matches. Looked up from germline, CDR1 is SGHTA and CDR2 is FQGNSA. The CDR3 is 15 amino acids. The CDR3 is CASSRGGAGGETQYF. The CDR3, as DNA: TGTGCCAGCAGCCGCGGGGGGGCGGGTGGAGAGACCCAGTACTTC.

The rearrangement links TRBV2 to TRBJ1-5; the D is unclear. Per the germline V gene, CDR1 is SNHLY and CDR2 is FYNNEI. The CDR3 runs to 17 residues. V was cut by 1 base and J by 3 bases, with 16 bases left in between. CDR3 residues: CASSEVAPVTHNQPQHF. The CDR3 coding sequence is TGTGCCAGCAGTGAAGTGGCCCCCGTTACGCACAATCAGCCCCAGCATTTT. Full variable domain (missing parts from reference TRBV2 and TRBJ1-5): EPEVTQTPSHQVTQMGQEVILRCVPISNHLYFYWYRQILGQKVEFLVSFYNNEISEKSEIFDDQFSVERPDGSNFTLKIRSTKLEDSAMYFCASSEVAPVTHNQPQHFGDGTRLSIL.

This chain links TRBV4-3 with TRBJ2-6; the match to TRBD2 covers 10 bases. This CDR3 region has 18 residues. Germline values: CDR1 LGHNA, CDR2 YSLEER. V was clipped by 0 bases and J by 0 bases; unmatched bases: 2. The CDR3 DNA follows: TGCGCCAGCAGCCAAGATAAGCGGGGGGGCTCTGGGGCCAACGTCCTGACTTTC. It yields the protein CASSQDKRGGSGANVLTF.

The chain carries TRBV18 and TRBJ2-1; TRBD2 matches at 8 bases. The V gene's germline CDR1 is KGHSH and CDR2 LQKENI. Trimming cost V 3 bases and J 8 bases; bases outside gene matches: 12. The CDR3 runs 16 residues. The CDR3 sequence: CASSPKSSGSDDEQFF. As DNA, the CDR3 is TGTGCCAGCTCACCGAAGAGCAGCGGGAGTGACGATGAGCAGTTCTTC.

This clone was seen just once. The chain uses TRBV29-1 and TRBJ2-3, with D perhaps TRBD1 (5 bases). The CDR3 is made up of 12 amino acids. Trimming shortened V by 6 bases and J by 3 bases, and 10 bases separated the two germline ends. Germline V gives CDR1 SQVTM, CDR2 ANQGSEA. The CDR3 nucleotides are TGCAGCGTGACGCCAGGGACAGATACGCAGTATTTT. This translates into CSVTPGTDTQYF.

This chain joins TRBV7-6 and TRBJ1-5; a possible D gene is TRBD1 (6 bases). Germline V lookup: CDR1 SGHVS, CDR2 FNYEAQ. The CDR3 is 14 residues long. Trimming took off 4 bases at V and 2 bases at J, with 9 bases between the two ends. The CDR3 region is CASSSSGGNQPQHF. The CDR3 DNA reads as TGTGCCAGCAGCTCGTCAGGGGGCAATCAGCCCCAGCATTTT. The whole variable domain, filled in from reference TRBV7-6 and TRBJ1-5, reads GAGVSQSPRYKVTKRGQDVALRCDPISGHVSLYWYRQALGQGPEFLTYFNYEAQQDKSGLPNDRFSAERPEGSISTLTIQRTEQRDSAMYRCASSSSGGNQPQHFGDGTRLSIL.

V usage is TRBV14 and J usage is TRBJ2-1, with D possibly being TRBD1 (7 bases). The CDR3 sequence is 17 residues long. With 1 base removed from V and 0 bases from J, the gap between germline ends came to 13 bases. Germline assignment: CDR1 SGHDN and CDR2 FVKESK. As DNA, the CDR3 is TGTGCCAGCAGCCAAGTGACAGGGAGGAGCTCCTACAATGAGCAGTTCTTC. Its translation is CASSQVTGRSSYNEQFF.

This sequence joins TRBV3-1 (or the pseudogene TRBV3-2) and TRBJ1-5; D gene ambiguous. Trimming shortened V by 2 bases and J by 3 bases, and 17 bases separated the two germline ends. The V gene's germline CDR1 is LGHDT and CDR2 YNNKEL (reference sequence). This CDR3 spans 17 amino acids. The CDR3 bases are TGTGCCAGCAGCCAACGAATTACACGGAGATTCAATCAGCCCCAGCATTTT. Translated, it gives CASSQRITRRFNQPQHF.

This clone was counted at least ten times. The chain carries TRBV7-8 and TRBJ1-6; D not certain. Per germline, CDR1 SGHVS and CDR2 FQNEAQ. Between the trimmed V and J ends, which lost 5 bases and 7 bases, there was a span of 9 bases. The CDR3 runs to 13 residues. The CDR3 nucleotides are TGTGCCAGCAGCCGGGCCCCCAATTCACCCCTCCACTTT. This gives the protein CASSRAPNSPLHF.

In this sample, this clone turned up a few times. This sequence joins TRBV5-1 and TRBJ2-1; the match to TRBD2 covers 7 bases. This CDR3 contains 14 residues. Germline V gene sequence: CDR1 SGHRS, CDR2 YFSETQ. Trimming cost V 5 bases and J 6 bases; bases outside gene matches: 8. The CDR3 nucleotides are TGCGCCAGCAGGCGGGAGAGTCTTCTCAATGAGCAGTTCTTC. Translation: CASRRESLLNEQFF.

The chain joins TRBV28 to TRBJ2-1; D perhaps matches TRBD2 (6 bases). CDR1 and CDR2 (germline): MDHEN, SYDVKM. Trimming took off 4 bases at V and 1 base at J, with 17 bases between the two ends. The CDR3 consists of 17 residues. The CDR3 protein is CASSSSGLGKSYNEQFF. For the CDR3, the DNA is TGTGCCAGCAGTTCCAGCGGGCTTGGGAAATCCTACAATGAGCAGTTCTTC.

The chain links TRBV5-4 to TRBJ2-3; 8 bases map to TRBD2. Germline CDR1 SGHNT, CDR2 YYREEE (reference sequence). The CDR3 covers 15 residues. The trim removed 4 bases at V and 3 bases at J, leaving 7 bases unmatched. DNA of the CDR3: TGTGCCAGCAGCCCGGGTGGGACTAGTACAGATACGCAGTATTTT. It encodes CASSPGGTSTDTQYF.

This clone was counted a single time. The rearrangement uses TRBV14 and TRBJ1-6; 8 bases fit TRBD1. V lost 5 bases and J lost 4; bases outside the gene matches: 19. Germline CDR1 reads SGHDN; CDR2 reads FVKESK. The CDR3 loop spans 20 amino acids. The CDR3 DNA follows: TGTGCCAGCAGCGCGACGCCTTTCGGGACAGGCCCAGATTATAATTCACCCCTCCACTTT. Translation gives CASSATPFGTGPDYNSPLHF.

This clone was detected a few times. The rearrangement links TRBV11-2 to TRBJ2-1, with TRBD2 matching over 9 bases. The V and J ends lost 0 bases and 4 bases, in that order; junction bases with no gene match: 10. The CDR3 consists of 18 residues. Germline CDR1 and CDR2: SGHAT and FQNNGV. Written as DNA, the CDR3 is TGTGCCAGCAGCTTAGAAGAGGGGGTAGCGGGAGTTTACAATGAGCAGTTCTTC. Residues: CASSLEEGVAGVYNEQFF.

This clone was picked up a small number of times. The rearrangement uses TRBV28 and TRBJ1-5; no reliable D call. Deletions cut 6 bases from V and 9 bases from J, with 12 bases between. This CDR3 has 12 amino acids. Germline V gives CDR1 MDHEN, CDR2 SYDVKM. The CDR3 DNA sequence: TGTGCCAGCAGCTCCCAAACGGGGCCCCAGCATTTT. Its translation: CASSSQTGPQHF.

This rearrangement joins TRBV19 to TRBJ2-7, with 13 bases aligning to TRBD2. V was clipped by 6 bases and J by 2 bases; unmatched bases: 4. The CDR3 is 15 amino acids. Per the germline V gene, CDR1 is LNHDA and CDR2 is SQIVND (reference sequence). CDR3 region: CASRELAGGPYEQYF. CDR3 sequence (DNA): TGTGCCAGTAGGGAACTAGCGGGAGGGCCCTACGAGCAGTACTTC.

The chain uses TRBV9 and TRBJ2-5, with D tentatively TRBD2 (6 bases). Germline V lookup: CDR1 SGDLS, CDR2 YYNGEE. This CDR3 is 17 amino acids long. The V and J ends lost 0 bases and 2 bases respectively, with 17 bases between them. The CDR3 coding sequence is TGTGCCAGCAGCGTAGATTATTCGGCGGGAATACAAGAGACCCAGTACTTC. Translation gives CASSVDYSAGIQETQYF.

The chain uses TRBV7-6 and TRBJ1-6; 10 bases line up with TRBD1. Trimming removed 5 bases from V and 7 bases from J; junction bases left unmatched: 11. The CDR3 runs to 17 residues. CDR1 is SGHVS and CDR2 is FNYEAQ in the germline V gene. CDR3 protein: CASSPRPGQGLNSPLHF. Written as DNA, the CDR3 is TGTGCCAGCAGCCCAAGGCCGGGACAGGGGCTAAATTCACCCCTCCACTTT.

The chain joins TRBV6-2 or TRBV6-3 to TRBJ2-7, with TRBD1 matching 11 bases. CDR3 length equals 14 residues. V shed 5 bases and J 5 bases; nucleotides not matched to a gene: 5. CDR1 is MNHEY and CDR2 is SVGEGT in the germline V gene. CDR3 residues: CASSRDRGINEQYF. For the CDR3, the DNA is TGTGCCAGCAGTCGGGACAGGGGGATTAACGAGCAGTACTTC.

The V and J genes are TRBV5-8 and TRBJ2-7, with D unresolved. V lost 0 bases to trimming and J lost 4 bases, with 8 bases between them. The CDR3 covers 13 residues. CDR1 and CDR2 from the germline V gene are SGHTS and YDEGEE. CDR3 DNA: TGTGCCAGCAGCTTGGGAGTGCTATACGAGCAGTACTTC. The encoded protein is CASSLGVLYEQYF. Supplemented by reference TRBV5-8 and TRBJ2-7, the full variable domain reads EAGVTQSPTHLIKTRGQQATLRCSPISGHTSVYWYQQALGLGLQFLLWYDEGEERNRGNFPPRFSGRQFPNYSSELNVNALELEDSALYLCASSLGVLYEQYFGPGTRLTVT.

V is TRBV6-5 and J is TRBJ1-2; no clear D gene. CDR1 MNHEY and CDR2 SVGAGI come from the germline V gene. Trimming cost V 8 bases and J 4 bases, with 17 bases left between them. The CDR3 runs to 14 residues. CDR3 protein: CASEPRGWVYGYTF. The CDR3 region has the DNA TGTGCCAGCGAGCCACGCGGGTGGGTCTATGGCTACACCTTC.

Details on this clone: This same CDR3 is encoded by further DNA sequences in the sample. The chain couples TRBV4-3 to TRBJ1-4, with D uncertain. The CDR3 is 14 amino acids. Trimming took off 2 bases at V and 2 bases at J, with 6 bases between the two ends. The germline V gene encodes CDR1 LGHNA and CDR2 YSLEER. The CDR3 loop is CASSQQVTNEKLFF. CDR3 DNA sequence: TGCGCCAGCAGCCAACAGGTCACTAATGAAAAACTGTTTTTT.

The V and J genes are TRBV6-2 or TRBV6-3 and TRBJ1-5; D gene uncertain. CDR1 is MNHEY and CDR2 is SVGEGT in the germline V gene. The CDR3 length is 13 residues. With 2 bases removed from V and 4 bases from J, the gap between germline ends came to 6 bases. CDR3 residues: CASSYNRNQPQHF. DNA of the CDR3: TGTGCCAGCAGTTACAACAGAAATCAGCCCCAGCATTTT.

The chain recombines TRBV11-3 with TRBJ2-1; D is undetermined. Trimming shortened V by 4 bases and J by 7 bases, and 14 bases separated the two germline ends. The germline V gene encodes CDR1 SGHNT and CDR2 YENEEA. CDR3 length: 14 amino acids. CDR3 in DNA: TGTGCCAGCAGCTCGAACGTTCAGAGGAATGAGCAGTTCTTC. Its translation is CASSSNVQRNEQFF.

CDR3 in amino acids: CASSTRTGSSYNEQFF. The CDR3 region has the DNA TGTGCCAGCAGTACCCGGACAGGGAGCTCCTACAATGAGCAGTTCTTC. The chain joins TRBV6-2 or TRBV6-3 to TRBJ2-1; 8 bases fit TRBD1. Germline V gene sequence: CDR1 MNHEY, CDR2 SVGEGT. The V gene end was trimmed by 5 bases and the J gene end by 0 bases; junction bases not matched to a gene: 6. The CDR3 spans 16 residues.

V usage is TRBV14 and J usage is TRBJ2-1; 10 nucleotides align to TRBD2. From germline, CDR1 is SGHDN and CDR2 FVKESK. V shed 1 base, J shed 4 bases, and the junction held 7 bases outside the gene matches. The CDR3 spans 17 residues. The CDR3 coding sequence is TGTGCCAGCAGCCAAGTCCTACTAGCGGGAAGTTACAATGAGCAGTTCTTC. Its protein is CASSQVLLAGSYNEQFF. The full variable domain, in which reference TRBV14 and TRBJ2-1 provide the parts outside the CDR3, is EAGVTQFPSHSVIEKGQTVTLRCDPISGHDNLYWYRRVMGKEIKFLLHFVKESKQDESGMPNNRFLAERTGGTYSTLKVQPAELEDSGVYFCASSQVLLAGSYNEQFFGPGTRLTVL.